What follows are 26 T cell receptor beta chains derived from one specimen sequenced in a study of CD8 T cells in Susac syndrome. Random hexamers primed reverse transcription of about 0.5 to 1 ug RNA. Using its own MiXCR run on the immunoSEQ multiplex PCR reads, TCRdb lists one record per CDR3 protein. The repertoire holds more than 100,000 distinct CDR3 sequences, with around 96% as singletons. Material: CD4+ T cells from PBMCs. The receptors were gathered from a human donor with Susac syndrome.

The V call is TRBV19, the J call TRBJ1-2; D unresolved. Trimming cost V 6 bases and J 8 bases, with 19 bases left between them. The CDR3 extends over 14 amino acids. The V gene's germline CDR1 is LNHDA and CDR2 SQIVND (reference sequence). Written as DNA, the CDR3 is TGTGCCAGTAGCCGAGGACCGTTGGAAAGGGGCTACACCTTC. It encodes CASSRGPLERGYTF.

The chain couples TRBV30 to TRBJ2-5; D ambiguous. This CDR3 has 14 residues. Germline V gene sequence: CDR1 GTSNPN, CDR2 SVGIG (reference sequence). Trimming took 0 bases from V and 2 from J, leaving 10 bases between them. CDR3 residues: CAWSVFHLQETQYF. CDR3 nucleotides: TGTGCCTGGAGTGTATTCCATTTACAAGAGACCCAGTACTTC.

J is TRBJ2-7 and V is TRBV7-3; TRBD1 aligns across 7 bases. The CDR3 covers 13 residues. After removal of 4 bases from V and 6 bases from J, the junction contained 6 bases not matched to a gene. Germline-derived CDR1 and CDR2 are SGHTA and FQGTGA. DNA of the CDR3: TGTGCCAGCAGCTCCGGGACAGAGGGCGAGCAGTACTTC. Amino acid sequence: CASSSGTEGEQYF.

This clonotype appeared a single time. The rearrangement uses TRBV5-4 and TRBJ2-7; possibly TRBD1 for D (5 bases). Germline lookup yields CDR1 SGHNT and CDR2 YYREEE (reference sequence). The CDR3 has 13 residues. V was pared by 1 base and J by 3 bases, with 8 bases between. CDR3 residues: CASSLRTNYEQYF. The DNA of the CDR3 is TGTGCCAGCAGCTTGAGGACAAACTACGAGCAGTACTTC.

J is TRBJ2-1 and V is TRBV5-1; D is uncertain. CDR3 length: 15 amino acids. CDR1 SGHRS and CDR2 YFSETQ come from the germline V gene. Trimming cost V 6 bases and J 0 bases, with 13 bases left between them. CDR3 coding DNA: TGCGCCAGCACTACAGTCCTAAGCTCCTACAATGAGCAGTTCTTC. As protein: CASTTVLSSYNEQFF. The variable domain in full, completed from reference TRBV5-1 and TRBJ2-1, reads KAGVTQTPRYLIKTRGQQVTLSCSPISGHRSVSWYQQTPGQGLQFLFEYFSETQRNKGNFPGRFSGRQFSNSRSEMNVSTLELGDSALYLCASTTVLSSYNEQFFGPGTRLTVL.

The chain carries TRBV19 and TRBJ1-4; D is perhaps TRBD1 (6 bases). Germline loops: CDR1 LNHDA, CDR2 SQIVND (reference sequence). Trimming took 3 bases from V and 9 from J, leaving 8 bases between them. CDR3 size: 12 residues. The CDR3 sequence is CASSIGQQKLFF. The CDR3, as DNA: TGTGCCAGTAGTATCGGACAGCAAAAACTGTTTTTT.

The chain uses TRBV18 and TRBJ2-7; 10 bases agree with TRBD1. The CDR3 sequence is 14 residues long. Germline assignment: CDR1 KGHSH and CDR2 LQKENI. With 3 bases clipped from V and 6 bases from J, the junction kept 5 bases outside the gene matches. The CDR3 reads CASSPPRDRGEQYF. CDR3 in DNA: TGTGCCAGCTCACCTCCTAGGGACAGGGGCGAGCAGTACTTC.

This clonotype was picked up one time. The chain links TRBV11-2 to TRBJ2-3; tentatively, D is TRBD2 (5 bases). The CDR3 runs 13 residues. Deletions cut 1 base from V and 6 bases from J, with 8 bases between. Germline CDR1 reads SGHAT; CDR2 reads FQNNGV. CDR3 sequence reads: CASSLASGDTQYF. The CDR3, as DNA: TGTGCCAGCAGCTTAGCTTCGGGGGATACGCAGTATTTT. The full variable domain, in which reference TRBV11-2 and TRBJ2-3 provide the parts outside the CDR3, is EAGVAQSPRYKIIEKRQSVAFWCNPISGHATLYWYQQILGQGPKLLIQFQNNGVVDDSQLPKDRFSAERLKGVDSTLKIQPAKLEDSAVYLCASSLASGDTQYFGPGTRLTVL.

CDR3 in amino acids: CAWSPQDYQPQHF. The DNA for the CDR3 is TGTGCCTGGAGTCCGCAGGACTATCAGCCCCAGCATTTT. The chain joins TRBV30 to TRBJ1-5, with D hard to call. V lost 2 bases to trimming and J lost 5 bases, with 10 bases between them. Germline values: CDR1 GTSNPN, CDR2 SVGIG (reference sequence). The CDR3 is 13 residues long.

J is TRBJ2-1 and V is TRBV6-2 or TRBV6-3, with D perhaps TRBD2 (6 bases). The V end lost 5 bases, the J end lost 6 bases, and 17 bases lay between the germline ends. Germline V CDR1 and CDR2: MNHEY, SVGEGT. CDR3 length: 15 amino acids. CDR3 in amino acids: CASSTLTRLSNEQFF. CDR3 sequence (DNA): TGTGCCAGCAGTACCCTGACTAGACTTTCCAATGAGCAGTTCTTC.

This clonotype appeared a single time. V and J are TRBV7-2 and TRBJ2-5; D may be TRBD2 (5 bases). The CDR3 totals 17 residues. Looked up from germline, CDR1 is SGHTA and CDR2 is FQGNSA. V was clipped by 4 bases and J by 5 bases, with 23 bases between them. Here the CDR3 DNA reads TGTGCCAGCAGCTCGTCCCGGCGAGGGAGTCGGCGGGAGACCCAGTACTTC. As protein: CASSSSRRGSRRETQYF.

J is TRBJ2-5 and V is TRBV29-1; D is uncertain. Trimming cost V 8 bases and J 5 bases, with 12 bases left between them. There are 11 residues in the CDR3. Germline-derived CDR1 and CDR2 are SQVTM and ANQGSEA. The CDR3 protein is CSTRSGETQYF. DNA of the CDR3: TGCAGCACGCGGAGTGGGGAGACCCAGTACTTC.

This chain links TRBV5-1 with TRBJ2-4; weak D call: TRBD2 (5 bases). CDR3 size: 13 residues. V dropped 4 bases and J dropped 5 bases, with 10 bases sitting between them. Germline V gene data show CDR1 as SGHRS and CDR2 as YFSETQ. CDR3 in amino acids: CASSLDGENIQYF. CDR3 coding DNA: TGCGCCAGCAGCCTCGACGGGGAAAACATTCAGTACTTC.

This chain connects TRBV25-1 to TRBJ2-2, with D possibly matching TRBD2 (5 bases). Germline CDR1 reads MGHDK; CDR2 reads SYGVNS. This CDR3 has 16 amino acids. With 10 bases removed from V and 0 bases from J, the gap between germline ends came to 18 bases. CDR3 DNA: TGTGCCACCTATAACTCCTGGACTGCGAACACCGGGGAGCTGTTTTTT. This gives the protein CATYNSWTANTGELFF.

J is TRBJ2-6 and V is TRBV3-1; D ambiguous. V lost 0 bases and J lost 0, with 12 bases in between. Germline lookup yields CDR1 LGHDT and CDR2 YNNKEL (reference sequence). This CDR3 region has 18 residues. CDR3 sequence: CASSQDYGRSSGANVLTF. The CDR3 DNA reads TGTGCCAGCAGCCAAGATTATGGACGCAGCTCTGGGGCCAACGTCCTGACTTTC.

In nucleotides, the CDR3 is TGTGCCTGTTTAGTGACAGGGGGCCATAACTATGGCTACACCTTC. Residues: CACLVTGGHNYGYTF. The genes are TRBV30 and TRBJ1-2, with TRBD1 identical over 10 bases. Germline CDR1 GTSNPN, CDR2 SVGIG (reference sequence). This CDR3 has 15 residues. Losses at the gene ends were 6 bases for V and 1 base for J; bases not matched to a gene: 8. Full variable domain (outside the CDR3, taken from reference TRBV30 and TRBJ1-2): SQTIHQWPATLVQPVGSPLSLECTVEGTSNPNLYWYRQAAGRGLQLLFYSVGIGQISSEVPQNLSASRPQDRQFILSSKKLLLSDSGFYLCACLVTGGHNYGYTFGSGTRLTVV.

The chain combines TRBV12-3 or TRBV12-4 with TRBJ2-5; D unclear. This CDR3 region has 11 residues. With 8 bases removed from V and 3 bases from J, the gap between germline ends came to 7 bases. The chain's CDR3 is CASRLKETQYF. The CDR3 DNA reads as TGTGCCAGCCGTCTAAAAGAGACCCAGTACTTC.

The gene calls are TRBV24-1 and TRBJ2-1; TRBD1 or TRBD2 may be the D gene (5 bases each). With 4 bases removed from V and 2 bases from J, the gap between germline ends came to 17 bases. From germline, CDR1 is KGHDR and CDR2 SFDVKD. CDR3 length: 17 residues. CDR3 in DNA: TGTGCCACCAGTGAGGCCATGGGGGTTCTACCCTACAATGAGCAGTTCTTC. This codes for CATSEAMGVLPYNEQFF.

This clonotype was counted only a few times. This chain connects TRBV14 to TRBJ2-2; D ambiguous. The V and J ends lost 1 base and 4 bases respectively, with 1 base between them. The CDR3 spans 12 residues. Germline V CDR1 and CDR2: SGHDN, FVKESK. The CDR3 bases are TGTGCCAGCAGCCAAGCCACCGGGGAGCTGTTTTTT. This translates into CASSQATGELFF.

This clonotype came up a few times. The V call is TRBV14, the J call TRBJ2-6; D is possibly TRBD1 or TRBD2 (6 bases each). With 2 bases removed from V and 2 bases from J, the gap between germline ends came to 7 bases. The CDR3 is made up of 15 amino acids. Germline V gene sequence: CDR1 SGHDN, CDR2 FVKESK. CDR3 amino acids: CASSQRGAGANVLTF. CDR3 nucleotide sequence: TGTGCCAGCAGCCAAAGGGGGGCTGGGGCCAACGTCCTGACTTTC.

This rearrangement joins TRBV20-1 to TRBJ2-4; possibly TRBD1 for D (6 bases). The CDR3 totals 13 residues. The germline V and J ends were trimmed by 2 bases and 1 base, with 6 bases remaining between them. Germline V CDR1 and CDR2: DFQATT, SNEGSKA (reference sequence). The CDR3 bases are TGCAGTGCTAGAAGGGGGGCCAAAAACATTCAGTACTTC. This translates into CSARRGAKNIQYF.

CDR3: CASSVDPPPSEAFF. CDR3 in DNA: TGTGCCAGCAGCGTAGACCCCCCACCTTCGGAAGCTTTCTTT. The chain recombines TRBV9 with TRBJ1-1; D gene uncertain. The CDR3 spans 14 residues. Germline V gene data show CDR1 as SGDLS and CDR2 as YYNGEE. The V and J ends lost 0 bases and 8 bases respectively, with 14 bases between them.

DNA of the CDR3: TGCGCCAGCAGCCAAGATGTGCACAATGAGCAGTTCTTC. Protein product: CASSQDVHNEQFF. This chain connects TRBV4-1 to TRBJ2-1; D is unresolved. CDR1 and CDR2 (germline): MGHRA, YSYEKL. With 0 bases removed from V and 5 bases from J, the gap between germline ends came to 5 bases. This CDR3 has 13 residues.

V and J are TRBV16 and TRBJ2-7; D is ambiguous. CDR3 length: 14 residues. In germline, CDR1 is KGHSY, CDR2 FQNENV. Trimming took off 1 base at V and 7 bases at J, with 14 bases between the two ends. CDR3 in amino acids: CASSQLSWAREQYF. CDR3 in DNA: TGTGCCAGCAGCCAATTGTCGTGGGCAAGGGAGCAGTACTTC.

The chain links TRBV5-4 to TRBJ2-4, with TRBD2 identical over 7 bases. The J segment lost 8 bases and the V segment lost 0 bases, leaving 11 bases of the junction unmatched. CDR1 and CDR2 from the germline V gene are SGHNT and YYREEE (reference sequence). The CDR3 has 16 residues. The CDR3 sequence is CASSLGIAGDRDIQYF. The CDR3 nucleotides are TGTGCCAGCAGCTTGGGTATCGCGGGAGATAGGGACATTCAGTACTTC. The full variable domain, in which reference TRBV5-4 and TRBJ2-4 provide the parts outside the CDR3, is ETGVTQSPTHLIKTRGQQVTLRCSSQSGHNTVSWYQQALGQGPQFIFQYYREEENGRGNFPPRFSGLQFPNYSSELNVNALELDDSALYLCASSLGIAGDRDIQYFGAGTRLSVL.

V gene TRBV7-9 combines with J gene TRBJ2-7; 8 bases line up with TRBD1. The V gene's germline CDR1 is SEHNR and CDR2 FQNEAQ (reference sequence). The CDR3 length is 15 residues. With V trimmed by 5 bases and J by 1 base, 7 bases remained unmatched. CDR3 sequence: CASSPQGTGSYEQYF. CDR3 coding DNA: TGTGCCAGCAGCCCCCAAGGGACAGGTTCCTACGAGCAGTACTTC.